A selection of T cell receptor beta chains follows, all from one sample in a study of shared clonotypes between healthy human individuals. Profiling relied on immunoSEQ multiplex PCR, and the TCRdb table lists in-frame clones only, not all of them. Here the sample spans roughly 2.5 million clones, roughly 92% being singletons. Sequenced material: naive CD4+ T cells sorted from blood. The receptor source for this set is a man younger than 35 in good health. The CDR3 runs from the conserved cysteine through the conserved F or W. The D gene is left open where the match is weak. Size is omitted from some rows. Given values are once, few, many or a class for expanded clones.

NA	TRBV19	TRBJ2-2	NA	CASRQYTGELFF
NA	TRBV6-5	TRBJ2-2	NA	CASSSSYTGELFF
NA	TRBV5-1	TRBJ2-7	NA	CASSLTGVVWEEQYF
NA	TRBV4-1	TRBJ2-4	NA	CASSQGHENIQYF
NA	TRBV6-5	TRBJ1-6	NA	CASGGREYNSPLHF
TRBD1	TRBV2	TRBJ1-1	few	CASILDRGYTEAFF
TRBD2	TRBV18	TRBJ2-1	NA	CASSQNRGTSGGGNEQFF
TRBD1	TRBV6-1	TRBJ1-5	NA	CASSGGQGTQPQHF
NA	TRBV5-1	TRBJ2-5	NA	CASSWGTAGQETQYF
NA	TRBV7-2	TRBJ1-3	NA	CASSLGGGFSGNTIYF
NA	TRBV7-2	TRBJ2-7	once	CASSQRGEQYF
TRBD1	TRBV5-1	TRBJ1-4	NA	CASSLGDPQGVATNEKLFF
NA	TRBV28	TRBJ2-2	NA	CASSSHGPGELFF
NA	TRBV5-1	TRBJ2-7	NA	CASSLGGTATYEQYF
NA	TRBV9	TRBJ1-1	NA	CASSVGELNTEAFF
NA	TRBV14	TRBJ2-7	NA	CASSHRGSDGGSPRSYEQYF
TRBD2	TRBV5-1	TRBJ2-1	NA	CASSLLAGSEQFF
NA	TRBV11-2	TRBJ2-1	NA	CATSRSSATNEQFF
NA	TRBV19	TRBJ1-6	NA	CASNVQGANSPLHF
NA	TRBV30	TRBJ2-3	NA	CAWTPRADTQYF
NA	TRBV14	TRBJ1-6	NA	CASSQWTANNSPLHF
TRBD1	TRBV6-6	TRBJ1-2	NA	CASSYGTGAGGSYTF
NA	TRBV5-1	TRBJ2-7	NA	CASSPLGVAYEQYF
TRBD2	TRBV14	TRBJ2-1	NA	CASSQDPPGLALFF
TRBD1	TRBV6-6	TRBJ1-6	NA	CASHAGGQGGSPLHF
TRBD1	TRBV5-1	TRBJ1-2	NA	CASSWTGDDGYTF
TRBD2	TRBV6-1	TRBJ2-7	NA	CASSERGEGQYF
NA	TRBV7-9	TRBJ1-4	NA	CASSATDLIEKLFF
NA	TRBV28	TRBJ1-2	NA	CASSFFGIGYGYTF
TRBD1	TRBV13	TRBJ1-1	NA	CASSSPGTGRGNTEAFF
NA	TRBV15	TRBJ1-2	NA	CATSSAGVWVGYTF
NA	TRBV10-3	TRBJ2-7	NA	CAISEIGSYEQYF
NA	TRBV11-2	TRBJ2-1	NA	CASSLPHNNEQFF
NA	TRBV30	TRBJ2-1	NA	CAWTVGSREQFF
TRBD1	TRBV5-1	TRBJ1-6	NA	CASSLSGGGSPLHF
TRBD2	TRBV7-2	TRBJ2-3	once	CASSHGLATQYF
NA	TRBV27	TRBJ2-1	NA	CASSSGRAYNEQFF
NA	TRBV6-6	TRBJ1-4	NA	CASSTSATPEKLFF
NA	TRBV6-1	TRBJ1-2	NA	CATSGPIHNYGYTF
TRBD1	TRBV6-5	TRBJ2-3	NA	CASRPQQGADTQYF
NA	TRBV18	TRBJ2-7	once	CASSPRGVLTYEQYF
NA	TRBV2	TRBJ1-1	NA	CASRLRDLNTEAFF
TRBD2	TRBV5-1	TRBJ2-3	NA	CASSLASGGTTDTQYF
NA	TRBV10-3	TRBJ1-6	once	CAISESGQYNSPLHF
NA	TRBV2	TRBJ2-7	NA	CASETGTQYEQYF
NA	TRBV6-6	TRBJ1-4	once	CASSARVLTNEKLFF
NA	TRBV6-1	TRBJ2-7	NA	CASTEGGAYPYEQYF
NA	TRBV19	TRBJ1-3	NA	CASSEEGSSGNTIYF
TRBD1	TRBV6-5	TRBJ2-7	NA	CASSYRGQEYEQYF
TRBD1	TRBV7-3	TRBJ2-1	NA	CASSPHRGNEQFF
TRBD1	TRBV10-1	TRBJ1-1	once	CASNVKGQENTEAFF
TRBD1	TRBV19	TRBJ1-2	NA	CASSIDPGGNYGYTF
TRBD2	TRBV19	TRBJ2-1	once	CASRGGLAPNEQFF
NA	TRBV14	TRBJ1-1	NA	CASSQRGGKGTEAFF